Below, 30 T cell receptor beta chains from the same sample are listed, as sequenced in a study of regulatory T cells in long-lasting Graves disease. Combining iRepertoire HTBI primers with Arm-PCR of CDR3 regions, the authors built TCR beta libraries. One entry per CDR3 protein results from TCRdb running MiXCR on the multiplex PCR reads. The sample yields 350,000 to 400,000 distinct CDR3 sequences, around 15% seen once. Time point described: newly diagnosed GD, antithyroid drugs for less than 3 months. PBMC RNA served as the TCR library source. The sequences come from peripheral blood mononuclear cells (PBMCs), collected at new diagnosis, from a patient treated with antithyroid drugs. These receptors were taken from a female donor with Graves disease.

The chain links TRBV27 to TRBJ2-7; no reliable D call. The CDR3 is 14 amino acids. The germline CDR1 and CDR2 sequences are MNHEY and SMNVEV (reference sequence). V was trimmed by 5 bases and J by 0 bases, leaving 11 bases between them. In nucleotides, the CDR3 is TGTGCCAGCAGTACACTAAGGGACTCCTACGAGCAGTACTTC. It yields the protein CASSTLRDSYEQYF.

The chain carries TRBV12-3 or TRBV12-4 and TRBJ2-3; tentatively, D is TRBD1 (5 bases). V shed 5 bases and J shed 5 bases, with 8 bases lying between them. The CDR3 contains 12 residues. DNA for the CDR3: TGTGCCAGCAGTCCAGGGATAGATACGCAGTATTTT. Its translation is CASSPGIDTQYF.

The chain uses TRBV29-1 and TRBJ2-1; D possibly matches TRBD1 or TRBD2 (5 bases each). Trimming removed 6 bases from V and 5 bases from J, with 17 bases in between. Germline V gives CDR1 SQVTM, CDR2 ANQGSEA. The CDR3 spans 14 residues. The CDR3 here is CSVAGTQDHNEQFF. CDR3 coding DNA: TGCAGCGTCGCCGGGACGCAGGACCACAATGAGCAGTTCTTC.

This clonotype was counted only a few times. The chain couples TRBV7-9 to TRBJ1-5; D ambiguous. V gave up 5 bases and J gave up 5 bases, with 19 bases separating them. The CDR3 consists of 16 residues. Germline CDR1 is SEHNR and CDR2 is FQNEAQ (reference sequence). The CDR3 DNA reads as TGTGCCAGCAGCGGGCCGTCGCGGGCATATGATCAGCCCCAGCATTTT. Its translation: CASSGPSRAYDQPQHF.

This clonotype appeared a few times. The chain carries TRBV6-2 or TRBV6-3 and TRBJ2-3, with 8 bases fitting TRBD2. The CDR3 has 14 residues. Germline V gene sequence: CDR1 MNHEY, CDR2 SVGEGT. Germline trimming cut 6 bases from V and 6 bases from J; bases unmatched to any gene: 8. CDR3 region: CASRTGRAKDTQYF. The CDR3 nucleotides are TGTGCCAGCAGAACCGGGAGGGCCAAGGATACGCAGTATTTT.

In this sample, this clonotype turned up many times. The chain recombines TRBV2 with TRBJ2-3, with a possible D match to TRBD2 (6 bases). This CDR3 has 13 residues. CDR1 and CDR2 from the germline V gene are SNHLY and FYNNEI. The V end was cut by 3 bases, the J end by 6 bases, with 10 bases between. CDR3 sequence (DNA): TGTGCCAGCAGTGAGACGGGGAGGGATACGCAGTATTTT. This gives the protein CASSETGRDTQYF.

This clonotype was seen ten or more times. The chain employs TRBV2 and TRBJ2-2; D may match TRBD1 or TRBD2 (5 bases each). Germline-derived CDR1 and CDR2 are SNHLY and FYNNEI. The CDR3 contains 14 residues. V was pared by 8 bases and J by 7 bases, with 17 bases between. CDR3 loop: CASWDGSPYGELFF. DNA of the CDR3: TGTGCCAGCTGGGACGGGTCCCCCTACGGGGAGCTGTTTTTT.

In this sample, this clonotype turned up many times. This sequence joins TRBV6-2 or TRBV6-3 and TRBJ1-1; TRBD1 is a possible D gene (5 bases). V was shortened by 6 bases and J by 4 bases, with 18 bases between the two germline ends. CDR1 MNHEY and CDR2 SVGEGT come from the germline V gene. The CDR3 length is 15 residues. This chain's CDR3 is CASSQGDWGSTEAFF. The CDR3 nucleotides read TGTGCCAGCAGCCAAGGAGATTGGGGGAGCACTGAAGCTTTCTTT.

This clonotype was recorded many times. The chain has TRBV4-1 and TRBJ2-5; 8 bases line up with TRBD2. The germline V gene encodes CDR1 MGHRA and CDR2 YSYEKL. The CDR3 has 16 amino acids. The V segment lost 0 bases and the J segment 2 bases; nucleotides outside the gene matches: 5. The CDR3 nucleotides read TGCGCCAGCAGCCAAGATGCAGCGGGGGTACAAGAGACCCAGTACTTC. Amino acid sequence: CASSQDAAGVQETQYF.

This clonotype was found many times. The rearrangement uses TRBV20-1 and TRBJ2-1; TRBD2 might be the D (5 bases). Trimming stripped 0 bases from V and 6 bases from J, with 12 bases between. CDR3 length: 14 amino acids. CDR1 DFQATT and CDR2 SNEGSKA come from the germline V gene (reference sequence). The CDR3 DNA reads as TGCAGTGCTAGAGATTACGCGGCGGGCAATGAGCAGTTCTTC. This codes for CSARDYAAGNEQFF.

This clonotype was found a few times. The chain links TRBV4-2 to TRBJ2-4; tentative D call: TRBD1 (7 bases). Germline CDR1 reads LGHNA; CDR2 reads YNFKEQ. Deletions cut 0 bases from V and 7 bases from J, with 13 bases between. The CDR3 extends over 15 amino acids. Here the CDR3 DNA reads TGTGCCAGCAGCCAAGAGGAACAGGGGAGGAACATTCAGTACTTC. Translated: CASSQEEQGRNIQYF.

This clonotype was seen ten or more times. The J gene is TRBJ1-2, the V gene TRBV5-1, with D maybe TRBD1 (5 bases). Germline V gene data show CDR1 as SGHRS and CDR2 as YFSETQ. The germline V and J ends were trimmed by 2 bases and 4 bases, with 12 bases remaining between them. The CDR3 contains 14 residues. The CDR3 loop reads CASSFGTDVYGYTF. The CDR3 coding sequence is TGCGCCAGCAGCTTTGGGACGGATGTCTATGGCTACACCTTC. The entire variable domain, with the rest obtained from reference TRBV5-1 and TRBJ1-2, is as follows: KAGVTQTPRYLIKTRGQQVTLSCSPISGHRSVSWYQQTPGQGLQFLFEYFSETQRNKGNFPGRFSGRQFSNSRSEMNVSTLELGDSALYLCASSFGTDVYGYTFGSGTRLTVV.

This clonotype was counted many times. This chain joins TRBV2 and TRBJ2-1; perhaps TRBD2 as D (6 bases). V was pared by 9 bases and J by 1 base, with 10 bases between. There are 13 residues in the CDR3. The germline CDR1 and CDR2 sequences are SNHLY and FYNNEI. The CDR3 here is CASATSSYNEQFF. In nucleotides, the CDR3 is TGTGCCAGTGCGACTAGTTCCTACAATGAGCAGTTCTTC.

This clonotype was seen repeatedly, ten times or more. This chain joins TRBV20-1 and TRBJ2-1, with D possibly matching TRBD1 (6 bases). The CDR3 is 14 residues long. The ends were cut back, 6 bases at V and 4 bases at J, with 16 bases in the middle. Germline CDR1 DFQATT, CDR2 SNEGSKA (reference sequence). The CDR3 DNA reads as TGCAGTGCAGGACGCCGGGACACATACAATGAGCAGTTCTTC. Encoded protein: CSAGRRDTYNEQFF.

Many counts were recorded for this clonotype. The gene calls are TRBV7-9 and TRBJ1-6, with a possible D match to TRBD1 (6 bases). The ends were cut back, 5 bases at V and 7 bases at J, with 9 bases in the middle. The V gene's germline CDR1 is SEHNR and CDR2 FQNEAQ (reference sequence). The CDR3 runs to 13 residues. This chain's CDR3 is CASSPGVNSPLHF. Written as DNA, the CDR3 is TGTGCCAGCAGCCCAGGGGTAAATTCACCCCTCCACTTT.

The rearrangement uses TRBV10-3 and TRBJ2-7; D is perhaps TRBD1 or TRBD2 (6 bases each). Trimming removed 6 bases from V and 3 bases from J, with 12 bases in between. Germline assignment: CDR1 ENHRY and CDR2 SYGVKD. CDR3 length: 13 residues. The CDR3 nucleotides are TGTGCCATCAGCGAAGGGGGGAACTACGAGCAGTACTTC. Translated: CAISEGGNYEQYF.

This CDR3 is CASSYDLRSYNSPLHF. The DNA of the CDR3 is TGTGCCAGCAGTTACGACCTTAGATCCTATAATTCACCCCTCCACTTT. The gene calls are TRBV6-2 or TRBV6-3 and TRBJ1-6; D remains ambiguous. The germline V and J ends were trimmed by 2 bases and 1 base, with 9 bases remaining between them. The CDR3 is 16 amino acids. CDR1 MNHEY and CDR2 SVGEGT come from the germline V gene.

The rearrangement links TRBV11-2 to TRBJ1-6; 7 bases are a match to TRBD1. This CDR3 is built from 16 residues. Trimming cost V 5 bases and J 7 bases; bases outside gene matches: 11. Germline loops: CDR1 SGHAT, CDR2 FQNNGV. The CDR3 reads CASSPHLKGANSPLHF. As DNA, the CDR3 is TGTGCCAGCAGCCCCCATCTTAAGGGGGCAAATTCACCCCTCCACTTT.

This clonotype has a handful of counts. This chain uses TRBV12-3 or TRBV12-4 with TRBJ2-2; 8 bases are shared with TRBD2. This CDR3 spans 16 amino acids. Germline trimming cut 2 bases from V and 2 bases from J; bases unmatched to any gene: 4. The CDR3 coding sequence is TGTGCCAGCAGTTTACGACTAGCGCTCAACACCGGGGAGCTGTTTTTT. Translated, it gives CASSLRLALNTGELFF.

This clonotype was observed many times. The chain recombines TRBV2 with TRBJ1-1; unclear D gene. V shed 4 bases and J shed 1 base, with 7 bases lying between them. CDR3 length equals 13 residues. Germline CDR1 SNHLY, CDR2 FYNNEI. The CDR3 nucleotides read TGTGCCAGCAGTGCCAGGCAGAACACTGAAGCTTTCTTT. Translation gives CASSARQNTEAFF.

This clonotype was seen ten or more times. The gene calls are TRBV2 and TRBJ1-5; 8 bases are shared with TRBD1. There are 18 residues in the CDR3. V shed 6 bases, J shed 2 bases, and the junction held 15 bases outside the gene matches. Germline CDR1 SNHLY, CDR2 FYNNEI. In nucleotides, the CDR3 is TGTGCCAGCAGCCTAACCCCAGGACAGGGCAAAGGCAATCAGCCCCAGCATTTT. This translates into CASSLTPGQGKGNQPQHF. The full variable domain, its missing parts supplied by reference TRBV2 and TRBJ1-5, is EPEVTQTPSHQVTQMGQEVILRCVPISNHLYFYWYRQILGQKVEFLVSFYNNEISEKSEIFDDQFSVERPDGSNFTLKIRSTKLEDSAMYFCASSLTPGQGKGNQPQHFGDGTRLSIL.

This clonotype came up many times. V is TRBV11-3 and J is TRBJ2-2; 9 nucleotides agree with TRBD1. This CDR3 contains 15 residues. The germline V gene has CDR1 SGHNT and CDR2 YENEEA. J gave up 6 bases and V 6 bases, and 8 bases lay outside the gene matches. CDR3 DNA: TGTGCCAGCAGTGCCGGACAGGGGCGGTCCGGGGAGCTGTTTTTT. The encoded protein is CASSAGQGRSGELFF.

This rearrangement joins TRBV3-1 to TRBJ2-5, with 8 bases lining up with TRBD1. This CDR3 comprises 15 residues. CDR1 and CDR2 from the germline V gene are LGHDT and YNNKEL (reference sequence). J was trimmed by 4 bases and V by 4 bases; bases with no gene match: 8. CDR3 loop: CASSRVGQGGETQYF. The CDR3 coding sequence is TGTGCCAGCAGCCGGGTAGGACAGGGTGGAGAGACCCAGTACTTC.

This clonotype was counted ten times or more. The V gene is TRBV4-1, the J gene TRBJ1-2; 9 positions agree with TRBD1. Germline V lookup: CDR1 MGHRA, CDR2 YSYEKL. This CDR3 spans 17 amino acids. With 3 bases clipped from V and 4 bases from J, the junction kept 12 bases outside the gene matches. CDR3: CASSHLGQGRRLYGYTF. CDR3 in DNA: TGCGCCAGCAGCCACCTAGGACAGGGGCGCCGCCTCTATGGCTACACCTTC.

This clonotype was found many times. The V and J genes are TRBV20-1 and TRBJ1-1; D remains ambiguous. V shed 1 base and J shed 4 bases, with 16 bases lying between them. The CDR3 extends over 15 amino acids. Germline CDR1 DFQATT, CDR2 SNEGSKA (reference sequence). This chain's CDR3 is CSARAEGWTVTEAFF. As DNA, the CDR3 is TGCAGTGCTAGAGCCGAAGGATGGACGGTCACTGAAGCTTTCTTT.

In this sample, this clonotype turned up many times. The genes are TRBV12-3 or TRBV12-4 and TRBJ1-4, with TRBD1 matching 7 bases. J gave up 7 bases and V 5 bases, and 13 bases lay outside the gene matches. CDR3 size: 16 residues. This chain's CDR3 is CASSPILTGYGEKLFF. The CDR3 nucleotides are TGTGCCAGCAGTCCTATACTGACAGGGTATGGTGAAAAACTGTTTTTT.

Of note for this clonotype: Possible read error: a much larger clone is one base away. This chain uses TRBV28 with TRBJ2-1; 9 bases are a match to TRBD2. The last part of the DNA fits TRBJ2-5 better; the J call may be wrong. From germline, CDR1 is MDHEN and CDR2 SYDVKM. The CDR3 is 17 amino acids. In nucleotides, the CDR3 is TGTGCCAGCAGTTCATATGGTCGCGGGAGGGCCCGGGAGACCCAGTACTTC. Protein product: CASSSYGRGRARETQYF.

As concerns this clonotype: Possible read error: a much larger clone is one base away. The V and J genes are TRBV6-2 or TRBV6-3 and TRBJ2-7; TRBD1 is a possible D gene (5 bases). V was pared by 5 bases and J by 7 bases, with 27 bases between. Germline V lookup: CDR1 MNHEY, CDR2 SVGEGT. The CDR3 length is 17 residues. CDR3 in amino acids: CASSEQGISPFYNEQYF. CDR3 in DNA: TGTGCCAGCAGTGAGCAGGGTATCAGTCCCTTTTACAATGAGCAGTACTTC.

This clonotype was seen more than once but under ten times. Being one base from a much bigger clone, this may be a read error. J is TRBJ1-2 and V is TRBV20-1; D gene unclear. Germline V gives CDR1 DFQATT, CDR2 SNEGSKA (reference sequence). The CDR3 is 12 residues long. The CDR3 loop is CNGPNGVYGYTF. DNA of the CDR3: TGCAACGGACCGAACGGGGTATATGGCTACACCTTC.

A few counts support this clonotype. The V call is TRBV3-1, the J call TRBJ2-1; maybe TRBD2 (7 bases). Germline CDR1 and CDR2: LGHDT and YNNKEL (reference sequence). The germline V and J ends were trimmed by 4 bases and 8 bases, with 21 bases remaining between them. This CDR3 region has 16 residues. The CDR3 DNA reads as TGTGCCAGCAGCCTCTTAGGGGGGGTCGTTGGGGATGAGCAGTTCTTC. This sequence encodes CASSLLGGVVGDEQFF.